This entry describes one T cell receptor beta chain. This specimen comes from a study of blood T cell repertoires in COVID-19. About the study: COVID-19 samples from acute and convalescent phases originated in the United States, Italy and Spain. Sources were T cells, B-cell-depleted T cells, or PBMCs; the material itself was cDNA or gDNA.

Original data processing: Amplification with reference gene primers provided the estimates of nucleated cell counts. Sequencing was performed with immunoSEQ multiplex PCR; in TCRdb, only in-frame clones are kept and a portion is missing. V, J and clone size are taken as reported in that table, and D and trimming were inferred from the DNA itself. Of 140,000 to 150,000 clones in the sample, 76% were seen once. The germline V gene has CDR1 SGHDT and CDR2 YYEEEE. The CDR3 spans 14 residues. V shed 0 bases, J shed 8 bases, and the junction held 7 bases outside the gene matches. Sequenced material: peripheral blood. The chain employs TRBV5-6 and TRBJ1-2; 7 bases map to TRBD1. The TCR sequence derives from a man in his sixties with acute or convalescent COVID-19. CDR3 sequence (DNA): TGTGCCAGCAGCTTGGAAGTCAGGGGGAAGGGCTACACCTTC. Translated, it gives CASSLEVRGKGYTF.